Listed here are 26 T cell receptor beta chains from one sample, sequenced in a study of cytomegalovirus exposure and HLA in healthy donors. With 60 Vbeta and 13 Jbeta primers, the PCR was carried out. Here immunoSEQ multiplex PCR was the method, and the copy in TCRdb shows in-frame clones only, minus some. The sample comprises fewer than 200,000 clones, around four fifths of which are singletons, and over 8.5% rests with the top ten. Sequencing input: PBMCs. The receptors shown here come from a man in his fifties in good health and CMV-seropositive.

The chain links TRBV11-2 to TRBJ2-7, with D perhaps matching TRBD1 (5 bases). With 5 bases removed from V and 2 bases from J, the gap between germline ends came to 13 bases. Germline V gene lookup returns CDR1 SGHAT and CDR2 FQNNGV. CDR3 length: 14 amino acids. For the CDR3, the DNA is TGTGCCAGCAGCGAGGTCCAGGGAACCTACGAGCAGTACTTC. Translation gives CASSEVQGTYEQYF.

V is TRBV7-9 and J is TRBJ2-7; the match to TRBD1 covers 7 bases. The CDR3 contains 15 residues. The V segment lost 5 bases and the J segment 2 bases; nucleotides outside the gene matches: 9. Germline-derived CDR1 and CDR2 are SEHNR and FQNEAQ (reference sequence). CDR3 nucleotide sequence: TGTGCCAGCAGCCCCCCGGGACAGCCGACCTACGAGCAGTACTTC. Protein: CASSPPGQPTYEQYF.

The gene calls are TRBV5-1 and TRBJ2-5, with 7 bases lining up with TRBD2. The germline V gene has CDR1 SGHRS and CDR2 YFSETQ. CDR3 length: 14 amino acids. Losses at the gene ends were 7 bases for V and 5 bases for J; bases not matched to a gene: 11. CDR3 in amino acids: CASERFGGGETQYF. CDR3 DNA sequence: TGCGCCAGCGAGAGGTTTGGGGGAGGGGAGACCCAGTACTTC. Looking up the rest from reference TRBV5-1 and TRBJ2-5 gives the full variable domain: KAGVTQTPRYLIKTRGQQVTLSCSPISGHRSVSWYQQTPGQGLQFLFEYFSETQRNKGNFPGRFSGRQFSNSRSEMNVSTLELGDSALYLCASERFGGGETQYFGPGTRLLVL.

This clone was detected only once. The chain is built from TRBV5-5 and TRBJ2-2; a weak D match, TRBD2 (6 bases). V was trimmed by 3 bases and J by 1 base, leaving 7 bases between them. Germline V gives CDR1 SGHKS, CDR2 YYEKEE (reference sequence). The CDR3 is made up of 14 amino acids. The CDR3 here is CASSWRGNTGELFF. The CDR3 coding sequence is TGTGCCAGCAGCTGGCGGGGGAACACCGGGGAGCTGTTTTTT.

The gene calls are TRBV5-6 and TRBJ2-7; no firm D call. Per the germline V gene, CDR1 is SGHDT and CDR2 is YYEEEE. The CDR3 runs 14 residues. V dropped 1 base and J dropped 5 bases, with 13 bases sitting between them. The CDR3 bases are TGTGCCAGCAGCTTGAGAGTCCGTTTCGACGAGCAGTACTTC. Translated, it gives CASSLRVRFDEQYF.

V is TRBV7-6 and J is TRBJ1-5; possibly TRBD1 for D (5 bases). CDR3 size: 13 residues. CDR1 SGHVS and CDR2 FNYEAQ come from the germline V gene. V was pared by 5 bases and J by 5 bases, with 10 bases between. The CDR3 DNA follows: TGTGCCAGCAGCCAAGGGGTCCATCAGCCCCAGCATTTT. The encoded protein is CASSQGVHQPQHF.

For this clone: In the same sample, other DNA sequences code for this CDR3. The chain joins TRBV7-9 to TRBJ1-2, with 7 positions matching TRBD1. This CDR3 has 13 residues. CDR1 SEHNR and CDR2 FQNEAQ come from the germline V gene (reference sequence). V lost 1 base and J lost 5; bases outside the gene matches: 1. This chain's CDR3 is CASSLGQGYGYTF. CDR3 nucleotide sequence: TGTGCCAGCAGCTTAGGACAGGGATATGGCTACACCTTC.

The rearrangement uses TRBV6-5 and TRBJ1-2; no clear D gene. The V and J ends lost 0 bases and 5 bases respectively, with 7 bases between them. Germline V gene lookup returns CDR1 MNHEY and CDR2 SVGAGI. There are 13 residues in the CDR3. The CDR3 sequence: CASSYSAKYGYTF. The CDR3 nucleotides read TGTGCCAGCAGTTACTCGGCCAAGTATGGCTACACCTTC.

This CDR3 reads CASSSLTVNYGYTF. In DNA form, the CDR3 reads TGTGCCAGCAGTTCCTTAACAGTTAACTATGGCTACACCTTC. This chain links TRBV6-5 with TRBJ1-2; D call uncertain. The length of the CDR3 is 14 residues. Trimming removed 4 bases from V and 1 base from J, with 10 bases in between. CDR1 and CDR2 (germline): MNHEY, SVGAGI.

As for this clone: Distinct nucleotide sequences in the sample also encode this CDR3. The chain uses TRBV5-5 and TRBJ1-2, with TRBD1 matching over 7 bases. CDR3 length equals 13 residues. V gave up 0 bases and J gave up 5 bases; unmatched junction bases: 1. Germline CDR1 is SGHKS and CDR2 is YYEKEE (reference sequence). The chain's CDR3 is CASSLEQGYGYTF. CDR3 bases: TGTGCCAGCAGCTTGGAACAGGGGTATGGCTACACCTTC.

J is TRBJ2-5 and V is TRBV30; D might be TRBD1 (6 bases). The CDR3 totals 14 residues. V lost 4 bases and J lost 2, with 14 bases in between. CDR1 and CDR2 from the germline V gene are GTSNPN and SVGIG (reference sequence). CDR3: CAWNPGTTQETQYF. The CDR3 bases are TGTGCCTGGAATCCTGGGACAACACAAGAGACCCAGTACTTC.

This chain joins TRBV28 and TRBJ2-2, with 7 nucleotides matching TRBD1. The CDR3 runs 16 residues. V shed 1 base, J shed 5 bases, and the junction held 7 bases outside the gene matches. Per germline, CDR1 MDHEN and CDR2 SYDVKM. The CDR3 is CASSLFRQGRTGELFF. In DNA form, the CDR3 reads TGTGCCAGCAGTTTATTCCGACAGGGAAGGACCGGGGAGCTGTTTTTT. Filled out from reference TRBV28 and TRBJ2-2, the complete variable domain reads DVKVTQSSRYLVKRTGEKVFLECVQDMDHENMFWYRQDPGLGLRLIYFSYDVKMKEKGDIPEGYSVSREKKERFSLILESASTNQTSMYLCASSLFRQGRTGELFFGEGSRLTVL.

The chain has TRBV7-9 and TRBJ1-4; TRBD1 matches 7 bases. The CDR3 is 15 residues long. Trimming at V came to 1 base and at J to 7 bases, leaving 6 bases not matched to a gene. CDR1 is SEHNR and CDR2 is FQNEAQ in the germline V gene (reference sequence). DNA of the CDR3: TGTGCCAGCAGCTTAGTTGGCAGGGGGGCTGAAAAACTGTTTTTT. Translation: CASSLVGRGAEKLFF.

V is TRBV9 and J is TRBJ1-6, with TRBD1 matching over 10 bases. V lost 4 bases to trimming and J lost 9 bases; unmatched junction nucleotides: 7. Germline V CDR1 and CDR2: SGDLS, YYNGEE. The CDR3 loop spans 15 amino acids. DNA of the CDR3: TGTGCCAGCAGCCCCCGGGACAGGGGCGGTTCACCCCTCCACTTT. Its protein product is CASSPRDRGGSPLHF.

This chain links TRBV6-5 with TRBJ1-2, with D possibly matching TRBD1 (6 bases). The CDR3 length is 16 residues. Trimming removed 0 bases at V and 8 bases at J, with 19 bases between. CDR1 and CDR2 from the germline V gene are MNHEY and SVGAGI. In nucleotides, the CDR3 is TGTGCCAGCAGTTACTCGTCAGGGGACCCCATCGGAGGCTACACCTTC. Its translation is CASSYSSGDPIGGYTF.

This clone was observed a single time. This chain connects TRBV7-2 to TRBJ2-7; perhaps TRBD2 as D (5 bases). The germline CDR1 and CDR2 sequences are SGHTA and FQGNSA. CDR3 length equals 12 residues. V gave up 4 bases and J gave up 10 bases, with 14 bases separating them. The CDR3 bases are TGTGCCAGCAGCTCCCAAGGACTGGAACAGTACTTC. Its protein is CASSSQGLEQYF.

The chain has TRBV18 and TRBJ2-3; TRBD2 aligns across 13 bases. This CDR3 spans 16 amino acids. CDR1 is KGHSH, CDR2 LQKENI, per germline. J gave up 1 base and V 4 bases, and 2 bases lay outside the gene matches. CDR3 sequence: CASSLGLAGGTDTQYF. In DNA form, the CDR3 reads TGTGCCAGCTCACTCGGACTAGCGGGAGGCACAGATACGCAGTATTTT.

The chain uses TRBV7-9 and TRBJ2-3, with 11 positions matching TRBD2. Germline CDR1 and CDR2: SEHNR and FQNEAQ (reference sequence). V was pared by 4 bases and J by 10 bases, with 13 bases of the junction left unmatched. The CDR3 runs to 16 residues. The CDR3: CASSSLAGGSTDSQYF. The CDR3 bases are TGTGCCAGCAGCTCCCTAGCGGGAGGTAGCACGGATTCGCAGTATTTT.

The chain uses TRBV2 and TRBJ2-3, with 9 bases identical to TRBD1. The CDR3 spans 15 residues. V lost 4 bases to trimming and J lost 3 bases; unmatched junction nucleotides: 5. In germline, CDR1 is SNHLY, CDR2 FYNNEI. The CDR3 region has the DNA TGTGCCAGCAGTGCGGGACAGGGAGGTACAGATACGCAGTATTTT. This codes for CASSAGQGGTDTQYF.

The chain uses TRBV6-7 and TRBJ2-5; D gene uncertain. TRBV6-7 is identified as an open reading frame with a role that is uncertain. Trimming removed 0 bases at V and 5 bases at J, with 13 bases between. This CDR3 has 15 amino acids. The CDR3 region has the DNA TGTGCCAGCAGTTACTCAGACTCTTTTTTGGAGACCCAGTACTTC. Translated: CASSYSDSFLETQYF.

The rearrangement links TRBV30 to TRBJ2-7; D is possibly TRBD2 (7 bases). The V gene lost 0 bases and the J gene lost 5 bases, with 11 bases spanning the gap. Germline CDR1 GTSNPN, CDR2 SVGIG (reference sequence). The CDR3 is 13 amino acids. The CDR3 DNA follows: TGTGCCTGGAGTGTAAGGGGGGGCGACGAGCAGTACTTC. Its translation is CAWSVRGGDEQYF.

CDR3 sequence: CASSRPGQGASPLHF. For the CDR3, the DNA is TGTGCCAGCAGCAGGCCGGGACAGGGGGCATCACCCCTCCACTTT. The V call is TRBV5-5, the J call TRBJ1-6, with 12 bases aligning to TRBD1. Germline CDR1 SGHKS, CDR2 YYEKEE (reference sequence). V lost 4 bases to trimming and J lost 10 bases; unmatched junction nucleotides: 6. The CDR3 is 15 amino acids.

This chain joins TRBV7-3 and TRBJ2-7; the match to TRBD2 covers 10 bases. Germline V gene lookup returns CDR1 SGHTA and CDR2 FQGTGA. V was pared by 5 bases and J by 4 bases, with 8 bases of the junction left unmatched. This CDR3 spans 15 amino acids. The CDR3 loop reads CASSLSGLADYEQYF. CDR3 coding DNA: TGTGCCAGCAGCCTATCCGGACTAGCGGATTACGAGCAGTACTTC.

This sequence joins TRBV19 and TRBJ1-5; 8 nucleotides line up with TRBD1. The CDR3 is 15 amino acids. J gave up 4 bases and V 5 bases, and 7 bases lay outside the gene matches. The germline V gene encodes CDR1 LNHDA and CDR2 SQIVND (reference sequence). CDR3 nucleotide sequence: TGTGCCAGTAGTGCAGGGGGCCCTAAAAATCAGCCCCAGCATTTT. Translated, it gives CASSAGGPKNQPQHF.

The chain couples TRBV30 to TRBJ2-7; 8 nucleotides line up with TRBD1. This CDR3 region has 15 residues. CDR1 is GTSNPN, CDR2 SVGIG, per germline (reference sequence). V shed 5 bases, J shed 0 bases, and the junction held 9 bases outside the gene matches. CDR3 bases: TGTGCCTGGGGTATACCGGGACAGGCCTCCTACGAGCAGTACTTC. Its translation is CAWGIPGQASYEQYF. Combining the CDR3 with reference TRBV30 and TRBJ2-7 gives the whole variable domain SQTIHQWPATLVQPVGSPLSLECTVEGTSNPNLYWYRQAAGRGLQLLFYSVGIGQISSEVPQNLSASRPQDRQFILSSKKLLLSDSGFYLCAWGIPGQASYEQYFGPGTRLTVT.

V is TRBV6-1 and J is TRBJ1-1; 7 bases match TRBD1. The germline CDR1 and CDR2 sequences are MNHNS and SASEGT. The CDR3 is 13 amino acids. V lost 6 bases to trimming and J lost 4 bases; unmatched junction nucleotides: 5. CDR3 amino acids: CASSPTGVTEAFF. The CDR3 DNA sequence: TGTGCCAGCAGCCCTACAGGGGTCACTGAAGCTTTCTTT.